A single sample is the source of the 3 T cell receptor beta chains below, sequenced in a study of blood T cell repertoires in COVID-19. The method was immunoSEQ multiplex PCR; TCRdb's version includes in-frame clones alone and lacks a portion of them. The table records roughly 29,000 clones, 83% of them present only once. The sample comprised peripheral blood. These receptor sequences come from a man between 65 and 85 years old with active COVID-19.

The chain has TRBV30 and TRBJ2-7; 9 positions agree with TRBD1. Germline V gives CDR1 GTSNPN, CDR2 SVGIG (reference sequence). V dropped 3 bases and J dropped 2; count of bases not matched to a gene: 11. CDR3 length: 16 residues. The CDR3 loop reads CAWSAFGTGNPYEQYF. The CDR3 DNA is TGTGCCTGGAGCGCCTTTGGGACAGGGAATCCCTACGAGCAGTACTTC.

The chain has TRBV7-9 and TRBJ2-3; TRBD2 matches at 9 bases. Germline-derived CDR1 and CDR2 are SEHNR and FQNEAQ (reference sequence). The CDR3 contains 15 residues. The V gene end was trimmed by 4 bases and the J gene end by 0 bases; junction bases not matched to a gene: 2. CDR3 sequence (DNA): TGTGCCAGCAGCTCAGGACTAGCGAGCACAGATACGCAGTATTTT. This translates into CASSSGLASTDTQYF.

The chain links TRBV16 to TRBJ1-2; D is unclear. Per germline, CDR1 KGHSY and CDR2 FQNENV. The CDR3 totals 14 residues. Trimming cost V 5 bases and J 2 bases, with 12 bases left between them. The CDR3 reads CASSAANLNYGYTF. The CDR3, as DNA: TGTGCCAGCAGCGCGGCCAACCTAAACTATGGCTACACCTTC.